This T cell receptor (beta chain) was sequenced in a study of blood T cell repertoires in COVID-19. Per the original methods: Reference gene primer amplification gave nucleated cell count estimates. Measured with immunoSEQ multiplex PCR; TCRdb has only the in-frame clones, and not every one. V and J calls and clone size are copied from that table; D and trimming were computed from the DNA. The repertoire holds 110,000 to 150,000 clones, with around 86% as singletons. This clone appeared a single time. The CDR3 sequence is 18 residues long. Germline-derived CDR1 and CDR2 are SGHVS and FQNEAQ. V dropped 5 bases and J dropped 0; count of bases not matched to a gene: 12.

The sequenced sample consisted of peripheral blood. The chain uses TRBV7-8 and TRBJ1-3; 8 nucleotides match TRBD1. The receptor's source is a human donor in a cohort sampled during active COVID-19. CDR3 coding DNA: TGTGCCAGCAGCCCCCAGACAGGGGTCTTTATCTCTGGAAACACCATATATTTT. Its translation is CASSPQTGVFISGNTIYF.